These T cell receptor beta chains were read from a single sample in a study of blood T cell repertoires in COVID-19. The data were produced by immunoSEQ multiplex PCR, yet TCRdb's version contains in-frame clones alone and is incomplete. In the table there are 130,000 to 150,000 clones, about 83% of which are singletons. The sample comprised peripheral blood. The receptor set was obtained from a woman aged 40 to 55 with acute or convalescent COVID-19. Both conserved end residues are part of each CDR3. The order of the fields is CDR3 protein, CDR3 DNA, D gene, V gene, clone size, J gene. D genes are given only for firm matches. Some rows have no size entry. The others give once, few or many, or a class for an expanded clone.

CDR3 protein: CASSYGQLKGEQYF
CDR3 DNA: TGTGCCAGCAGTTACGGACAGCTCAAGGGCGAGCAGTACTTC
D gene: .
V gene: TRBV6-6
clone size: .
J gene: TRBJ2-7

CDR3 protein: CASSFAATSYNSPLHF
CDR3 DNA: TGTGCCAGCAGTTTTGCCGCGACAAGTTATAATTCACCCCTCCACTTT
D gene: .
V gene: TRBV28
clone size: .
J gene: TRBJ1-6

CDR3 protein: CASSLGRQATNEKLFF
CDR3 DNA: TGTGCCAGCAGCCTAGGCAGACAGGCAACTAATGAAAAACTGTTTTTT
D gene: .
V gene: TRBV7-2
clone size: .
J gene: TRBJ1-4

CDR3 protein: CASSVIGAANEQFF
CDR3 DNA: TGTGCCAGCAGCGTCATAGGTGCGGCGAATGAGCAGTTCTTC
D gene: .
V gene: TRBV9
clone size: .
J gene: TRBJ2-1

CDR3 protein: CAISESRTAPNYGYTF
CDR3 DNA: TGTGCCATCAGTGAGAGTAGGACAGCCCCTAACTATGGCTACACCTTC
D gene: .
V gene: TRBV10-3
clone size: .
J gene: TRBJ1-2

CDR3 protein: CASSLLWERLNNEQFF
CDR3 DNA: TGCGCCAGCAGTCTCTTATGGGAGAGGCTGAACAATGAGCAGTTCTTC
D gene: .
V gene: TRBV23-1
clone size: .
J gene: TRBJ2-1

CDR3 protein: CASSLVQGVDTQYF
CDR3 DNA: TGCGCCAGCAGCTTGGTGCAGGGGGTAGATACGCAGTATTTT
D gene: TRBD1
V gene: TRBV5-1
clone size: once
J gene: TRBJ2-3

CDR3 protein: CASSRLGSQGYEQYF
CDR3 DNA: TGTGCCAGCAGCCGCTTGGGGAGCCAAGGCTACGAGCAGTACTTC
D gene: .
V gene: TRBV5-8
clone size: .
J gene: TRBJ2-7

CDR3 protein: CSVEDASWTGEGLYEQYF
CDR3 DNA: TGCAGCGTTGAAGATGCATCCTGGACAGGGGAAGGTCTGTACGAGCAGTACTTC
D gene: TRBD1
V gene: TRBV29-1
clone size: .
J gene: TRBJ2-7

CDR3 protein: CASSAVTLNTGELFF
CDR3 DNA: TGTGCCAGCAGCGCGGTGACCTTGAACACCGGGGAGCTGTTTTTT
D gene: .
V gene: TRBV6-6
clone size: .
J gene: TRBJ2-2

CDR3 protein: CSASRRGTYEQYF
CDR3 DNA: TGCAGTGCTAGTAGGCGGGGTACCTACGAGCAGTACTTC
D gene: .
V gene: TRBV20-1
clone size: .
J gene: TRBJ2-7

CDR3 protein: CASSLGQPSNEKLFF
CDR3 DNA: TGTGCCAGCAGCTTAGGACAACCAAGTAATGAAAAACTGTTTTTT
D gene: .
V gene: TRBV7-9
clone size: .
J gene: TRBJ1-4

CDR3 protein: CASSQIWGLSGNTIYF
CDR3 DNA: TGCGCCAGCAGCCAAATTTGGGGCCTCTCTGGAAACACCATATATTTT
D gene: .
V gene: TRBV4-1
clone size: .
J gene: TRBJ1-3

CDR3 protein: CASSLELGQGYGYTF
CDR3 DNA: TGCGCCAGCAGCTTGGAATTGGGACAGGGGTATGGCTACACCTTC
D gene: TRBD1
V gene: TRBV5-1
clone size: .
J gene: TRBJ1-2

CDR3 protein: CASNPSGNTGELFF
CDR3 DNA: TGTGCCAGCAACCCTAGCGGAAACACCGGGGAGCTGTTTTTT
D gene: TRBD2
V gene: TRBV9
clone size: .
J gene: TRBJ2-2

CDR3 protein: CSASETGYTEAFF
CDR3 DNA: TGCAGTGCTAGTGAGACAGGATACACTGAAGCTTTCTTT
D gene: .
V gene: TRBV20-1
clone size: once
J gene: TRBJ1-1

CDR3 protein: CSASMASFYEQYF
CDR3 DNA: TGCAGTGCTAGTATGGCCTCGTTCTACGAGCAGTACTTC
D gene: .
V gene: TRBV20-1
clone size: few
J gene: TRBJ2-7

CDR3 protein: CAWSLGGGQSDEQYF
CDR3 DNA: TGTGCCTGGAGCCTAGGGGGGGGGCAGTCGGACGAGCAGTACTTC
D gene: .
V gene: TRBV30
clone size: .
J gene: TRBJ2-7

CDR3 protein: CASSGGQGVNTEAFF
CDR3 DNA: TGTGCCAGCAGCGGGGGACAGGGGGTCAACACTGAAGCTTTCTTT
D gene: TRBD1
V gene: TRBV5-8
clone size: once
J gene: TRBJ1-1

CDR3 protein: CASSAEGVTEAFF
CDR3 DNA: TGTGCCAGCAGTGCAGAGGGAGTCACTGAAGCTTTCTTT
D gene: .
V gene: TRBV12-3/TRBV12-4
clone size: .
J gene: TRBJ1-1

CDR3 protein: CATTGQSSYNEQFF
CDR3 DNA: TGTGCCACCACCGGACAGAGCTCCTACAATGAGCAGTTCTTC
D gene: .
V gene: TRBV24-1
clone size: once
J gene: TRBJ2-1

CDR3 protein: CAISGGTGGTGELFF
CDR3 DNA: TGTGCCATCAGTGGAGGGACAGGGGGCACCGGGGAGCTGTTTTTT
D gene: TRBD1
V gene: TRBV10-3
clone size: .
J gene: TRBJ2-2

CDR3 protein: CASSLWWKGSEAFF
CDR3 DNA: TGTGCCAGCAGCTTATGGTGGAAGGGGTCTGAAGCTTTCTTT
D gene: .
V gene: TRBV7-2
clone size: .
J gene: TRBJ1-1

CDR3 protein: CAISEAQGNYGYTF
CDR3 DNA: TGTGCCATCAGTGAAGCACAGGGTAACTATGGCTACACCTTC
D gene: .
V gene: TRBV10-3
clone size: .
J gene: TRBJ1-2

CDR3 protein: CASSRRDINYGYTF
CDR3 DNA: TGTGCCAGTAGTAGAAGGGACATTAACTATGGCTACACCTTC
D gene: .
V gene: TRBV19
clone size: once
J gene: TRBJ1-2

CDR3 protein: CASSYPRTGVYNEQFF
CDR3 DNA: TGTGCCAGCAGTTACCCCCGGACAGGGGTGTACAATGAGCAGTTCTTC
D gene: TRBD1
V gene: TRBV6-6
clone size: .
J gene: TRBJ2-1

CDR3 protein: CASSTQWTSGGNIQYF
CDR3 DNA: TGTGCCAGCAGCACCCAATGGACTAGCGGGGGAAACATTCAGTACTTC
D gene: TRBD2
V gene: TRBV7-8
clone size: .
J gene: TRBJ2-4

CDR3 protein: CASRLLAGGPEAFYEQYF
CDR3 DNA: TGTGCCAGCAGATTACTAGCGGGAGGGCCGGAAGCCTTTTACGAGCAGTACTTC
D gene: TRBD2
V gene: TRBV7-2
clone size: few
J gene: TRBJ2-7

CDR3 protein: CASSPPVGQDNYGYTF
CDR3 DNA: TGTGCCAGCTCACCACCGGTCGGACAAGATAACTATGGCTACACCTTC
D gene: .
V gene: TRBV18
clone size: once
J gene: TRBJ1-2

CDR3 protein: CATTPRGSHYEQYF
CDR3 DNA: TGTGCCACCACACCCCGGGGATCACACTACGAGCAGTACTTC
D gene: .
V gene: TRBV19
clone size: .
J gene: TRBJ2-7

CDR3 protein: CASSPSPTQETQYF
CDR3 DNA: TGTGCCAGCAGTCCCAGCCCGACACAGGAGACCCAGTACTTC
D gene: .
V gene: TRBV9
clone size: .
J gene: TRBJ2-5

CDR3 protein: CASSPRSGGKGNTIYF
CDR3 DNA: TGTGCCAGCAGTCCCCGATCAGGGGGCAAAGGAAACACCATATATTTT
D gene: TRBD1
V gene: TRBV28
clone size: few
J gene: TRBJ1-3

CDR3 protein: CASSQGVGRGPWNEKLFF
CDR3 DNA: TGTGCCAGCAGCCAAGGGGTGGGCAGGGGGCCCTGGAATGAAAAACTGTTTTTT
D gene: TRBD1
V gene: TRBV14
clone size: once
J gene: TRBJ1-4

CDR3 protein: CASSQGPGRTGSNTGELFF
CDR3 DNA: TGCGCCAGCAGCCAAGGCCCCGGGCGGACAGGATCGAACACCGGGGAGCTGTTTTTT
D gene: TRBD1
V gene: TRBV4-1
clone size: .
J gene: TRBJ2-2

CDR3 protein: CASSERDSYNSPLHF
CDR3 DNA: TGTGCCAGCAGCGAGAGGGACTCCTATAATTCACCCCTCCACTTT
D gene: .
V gene: TRBV6-5
clone size: .
J gene: TRBJ1-6

CDR3 protein: CASTPGGEYSNQPQHF
CDR3 DNA: TGTGCCAGCACCCCGGGGGGGGAGTATAGCAATCAGCCCCAGCATTTT
D gene: .
V gene: TRBV27
clone size: .
J gene: TRBJ1-5

CDR3 protein: CASSPQGTDSGNTIYF
CDR3 DNA: TGTGCCAGCTCACCACAAGGGACAGACTCTGGAAACACCATATATTTT
D gene: TRBD1
V gene: TRBV18
clone size: .
J gene: TRBJ1-3

CDR3 protein: CASSPGTSGATDTQYF
CDR3 DNA: TGCGCCAGCAGCCCTGGGACTAGCGGGGCCACAGATACGCAGTATTTT
D gene: TRBD2
V gene: TRBV4-3
clone size: .
J gene: TRBJ2-3

CDR3 protein: CASSMGGRQLYGYTF
CDR3 DNA: TGTGCCAGCAGCATGGGCGGGCGGCAGCTCTATGGCTACACCTTC
D gene: .
V gene: TRBV5-6
clone size: few
J gene: TRBJ1-2

CDR3 protein: CASGWVDRAMWGMNTEAFF
CDR3 DNA: TGTGCTAGTGGTTGGGTGGACAGGGCAATGTGGGGAATGAACACTGAAGCTTTCTTT
D gene: TRBD1
V gene: TRBV12-5
clone size: .
J gene: TRBJ1-1

CDR3 protein: CASSYEVNTEAFF
CDR3 DNA: TGCGCCAGCAGCTACGAGGTGAACACTGAAGCTTTCTTT
D gene: .
V gene: TRBV5-1
clone size: .
J gene: TRBJ1-1

CDR3 protein: CASSSIRGWEAFF
CDR3 DNA: TGTGCCAGCAGCTCCATAAGGGGTTGGGAAGCTTTCTTT
D gene: .
V gene: TRBV3-1/TRBV3-2
clone size: few
J gene: TRBJ1-1

CDR3 protein: CASSYSILHTGGKPSYEQYF
CDR3 DNA: TGTGCCAGCAGTTACTCGATCCTCCATACAGGGGGCAAACCCTCCTACGAGCAGTACTTC
D gene: TRBD1
V gene: TRBV6-2/TRBV6-3
clone size: once
J gene: TRBJ2-7

CDR3 protein: CASSQSSGNEKLFF
CDR3 DNA: TGTGCCAGCAGCCAATCCTCCGGGAATGAAAAACTGTTTTTT
D gene: .
V gene: TRBV16
clone size: .
J gene: TRBJ1-4

CDR3 protein: CASSHWALGGRGNEQFF
CDR3 DNA: TGTGCCAGCAGCCACTGGGCGCTAGGGGGAAGGGGGAATGAGCAGTTCTTC
D gene: .
V gene: TRBV3-1/TRBV3-2
clone size: .
J gene: TRBJ2-1

CDR3 protein: CASSSHRVGDYGYTF
CDR3 DNA: TGTGCCAGCAGTTCCCACAGGGTCGGGGACTATGGCTACACCTTC
D gene: .
V gene: TRBV6-2/TRBV6-3
clone size: .
J gene: TRBJ1-2

CDR3 protein: CASSRRTGWDSPLHF
CDR3 DNA: TGTGCCAGCAGCCGACGGACAGGGTGGGATTCACCCCTCCACTTT
D gene: TRBD1
V gene: TRBV7-9
clone size: many
J gene: TRBJ1-6

CDR3 protein: CASSYGLASNQPQHF
CDR3 DNA: TGTGCCAGTAGTTATGGCCTAGCAAGCAATCAGCCCCAGCATTTT
D gene: .
V gene: TRBV19
clone size: .
J gene: TRBJ1-5

CDR3 protein: CASSPIGTGHYGYTF
CDR3 DNA: TGTGCCAGTAGTCCTATCGGGACAGGCCACTATGGCTACACCTTC
D gene: TRBD1
V gene: TRBV19
clone size: .
J gene: TRBJ1-2

CDR3 protein: CASSIDWFGEQYF
CDR3 DNA: TGTGCCAGCAGCATCGACTGGTTCGGCGAGCAGTACTTC
D gene: .
V gene: TRBV5-4
clone size: .
J gene: TRBJ2-7

CDR3 protein: CASSQGTSVADTQYF
CDR3 DNA: TGTGCCAGCAGCCAAGGGACTTCTGTCGCAGATACGCAGTATTTT
D gene: .
V gene: TRBV9
clone size: .
J gene: TRBJ2-3

CDR3 protein: CASSSGGRDEQFF
CDR3 DNA: TGTGCCAGCAGCTCGGGGGGGCGGGATGAGCAGTTCTTC
D gene: TRBD2
V gene: TRBV13
clone size: once
J gene: TRBJ2-1

CDR3 protein: CASSLGSTGSGNTIYF
CDR3 DNA: TGTGCCAGCAGCTTAGGGTCGACTGGCTCTGGAAACACCATATATTTT
D gene: .
V gene: TRBV7-6
clone size: .
J gene: TRBJ1-3